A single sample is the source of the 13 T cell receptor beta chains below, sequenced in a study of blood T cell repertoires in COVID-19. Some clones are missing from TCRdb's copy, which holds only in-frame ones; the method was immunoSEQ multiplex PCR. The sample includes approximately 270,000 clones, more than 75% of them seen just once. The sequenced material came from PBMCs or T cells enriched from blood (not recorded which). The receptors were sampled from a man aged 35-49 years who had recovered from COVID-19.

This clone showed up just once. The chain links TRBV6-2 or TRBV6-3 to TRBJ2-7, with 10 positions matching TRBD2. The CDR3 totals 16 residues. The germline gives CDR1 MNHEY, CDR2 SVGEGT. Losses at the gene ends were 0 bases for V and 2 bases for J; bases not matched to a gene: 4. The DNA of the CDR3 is TGTGCCAGCAGTTACTCGAGGACTAGCGGAGCCTACGAGCAGTACTTC. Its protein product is CASSYSRTSGAYEQYF.

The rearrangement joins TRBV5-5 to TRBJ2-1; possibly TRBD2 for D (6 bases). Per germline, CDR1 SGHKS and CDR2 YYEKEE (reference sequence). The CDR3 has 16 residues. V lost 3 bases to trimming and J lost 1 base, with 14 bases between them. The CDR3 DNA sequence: TGTGCCAGCAGCTGGGAGGCTAGTTCGTCCTACAATGAGCAGTTCTTC. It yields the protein CASSWEASSSYNEQFF.

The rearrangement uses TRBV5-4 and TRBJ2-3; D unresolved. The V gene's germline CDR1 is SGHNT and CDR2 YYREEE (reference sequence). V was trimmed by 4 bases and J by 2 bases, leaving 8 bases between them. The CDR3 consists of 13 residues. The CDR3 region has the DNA TGTGCCAGCAGCCGCGCGGTCACAGATACGCAGTATTTT. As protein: CASSRAVTDTQYF.

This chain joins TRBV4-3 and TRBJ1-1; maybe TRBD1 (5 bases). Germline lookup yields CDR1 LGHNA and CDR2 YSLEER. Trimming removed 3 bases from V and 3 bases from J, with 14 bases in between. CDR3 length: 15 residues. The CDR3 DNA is TGCGCCAGCAGCCACAGGGTAGGGGAGGACACTGAAGCTTTCTTT. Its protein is CASSHRVGEDTEAFF.

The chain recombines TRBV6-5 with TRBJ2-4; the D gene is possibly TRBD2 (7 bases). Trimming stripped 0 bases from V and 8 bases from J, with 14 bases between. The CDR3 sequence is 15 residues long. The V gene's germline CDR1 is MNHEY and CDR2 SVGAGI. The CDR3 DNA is TGTGCCAGCAGTTACTCAGGAGGGGGGGCCGACATTCAGTACTTC. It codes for CASSYSGGGADIQYF.

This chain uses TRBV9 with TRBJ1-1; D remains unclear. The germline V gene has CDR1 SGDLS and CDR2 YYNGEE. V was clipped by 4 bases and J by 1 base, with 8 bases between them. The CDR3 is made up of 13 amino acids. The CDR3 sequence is CASSPQANTEAFF. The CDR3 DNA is TGTGCCAGCAGCCCTCAAGCGAACACTGAAGCTTTCTTT.

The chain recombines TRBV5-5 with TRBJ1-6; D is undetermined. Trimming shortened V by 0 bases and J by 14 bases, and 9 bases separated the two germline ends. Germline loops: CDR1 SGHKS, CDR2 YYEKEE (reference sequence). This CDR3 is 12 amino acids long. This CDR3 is CASSLGREALHF. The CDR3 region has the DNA TGTGCCAGCAGCTTGGGAAGGGAGGCCCTCCACTTT.

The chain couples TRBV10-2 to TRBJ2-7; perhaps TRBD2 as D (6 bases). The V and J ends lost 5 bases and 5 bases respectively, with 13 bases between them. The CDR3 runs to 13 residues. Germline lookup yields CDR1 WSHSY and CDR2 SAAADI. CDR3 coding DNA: TGCGCCAGCAGTCCGACTAGGGAAGACGAGCAGTACTTC. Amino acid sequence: CASSPTREDEQYF.

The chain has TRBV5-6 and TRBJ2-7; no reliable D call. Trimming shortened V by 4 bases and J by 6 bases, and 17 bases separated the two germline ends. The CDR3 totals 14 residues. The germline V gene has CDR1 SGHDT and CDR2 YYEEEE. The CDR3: CASSQPLAPLEQYF. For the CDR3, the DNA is TGTGCCAGCAGCCAACCCCTGGCTCCCCTCGAGCAGTACTTC.

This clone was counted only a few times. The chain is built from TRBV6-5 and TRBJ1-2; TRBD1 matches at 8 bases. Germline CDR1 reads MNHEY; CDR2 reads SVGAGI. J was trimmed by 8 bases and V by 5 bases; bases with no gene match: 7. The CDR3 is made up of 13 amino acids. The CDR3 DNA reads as TGTGCCAGCAGTCGCGGGACAGGCTGGGGCTACACCTTC. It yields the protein CASSRGTGWGYTF.

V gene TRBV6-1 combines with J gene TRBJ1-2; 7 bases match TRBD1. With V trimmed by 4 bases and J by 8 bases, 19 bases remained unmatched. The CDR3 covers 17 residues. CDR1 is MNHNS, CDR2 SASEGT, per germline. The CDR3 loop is CASSGSKAGTAVRGYTF. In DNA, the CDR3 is TGTGCCAGCAGTGGGAGCAAAGCCGGGACAGCCGTCCGGGGCTACACCTTC.

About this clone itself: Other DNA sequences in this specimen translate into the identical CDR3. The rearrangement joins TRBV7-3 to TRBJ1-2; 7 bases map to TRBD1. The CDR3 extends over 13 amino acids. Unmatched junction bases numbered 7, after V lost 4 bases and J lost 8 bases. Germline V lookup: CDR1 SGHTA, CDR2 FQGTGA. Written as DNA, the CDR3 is TGTGCCAGCAGCTCTCGTACAGGGGAAGGCTACACCTTC. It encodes CASSSRTGEGYTF.

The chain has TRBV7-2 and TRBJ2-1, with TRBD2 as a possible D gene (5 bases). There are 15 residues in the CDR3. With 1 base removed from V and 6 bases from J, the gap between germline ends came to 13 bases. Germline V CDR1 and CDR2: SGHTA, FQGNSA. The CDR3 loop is CASSLVVLTTNEQFF. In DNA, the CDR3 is TGTGCCAGCAGCTTAGTGGTTTTGACTACCAATGAGCAGTTCTTC.